These 15 T cell receptor beta chains were sequenced from one sample in a study of T cell changes during pregnancy in multiple sclerosis. Generated by immunoSEQ multiplex PCR, the TCRdb table keeps only in-frame clones and is missing some. The sample lists tens of thousands of clones; about 94% were seen once. The input for sequencing was CD4+ T cells from peripheral blood mononuclear cells, taken in the second trimester of pregnancy. These receptors originate from a female donor with multiple sclerosis, enrolled in a pregnancy study.

CDR3 sequence (DNA): TGCGCCAGCAGCTTCGGACCCGTAGAGGGAAGCGAGCAGTACTTC. Amino acids: CASSFGPVEGSEQYF. The gene calls are TRBV5-1 and TRBJ2-7; TRBD2 might be the D (5 bases). Germline V gene lookup returns CDR1 SGHRS and CDR2 YFSETQ. The CDR3 spans 15 residues. Trimming shortened V by 2 bases and J by 6 bases, and 18 bases separated the two germline ends.

This chain joins TRBV28 and TRBJ2-1; 10 bases fit TRBD2. The CDR3 has 16 amino acids. J was trimmed by 0 bases and V by 4 bases; bases with no gene match: 3. Germline CDR1 MDHEN, CDR2 SYDVKM. CDR3 sequence (DNA): TGTGCCAGCAGTTCCGGACTAGCGGCCTCCTACAATGAGCAGTTCTTC. Its translation is CASSSGLAASYNEQFF.

This chain connects TRBV21-1 to TRBJ1-1; the D call in the table, TRBD1, was not verified against the DNA. TRBV21-1 is a pseudogene. CDR3 length: 13 residues. The CDR3, as DNA: TGTGCCAGCCCAGGACAGGGGATTCCTGAAGCTTTCTTT. Its translation: CASPGQGIPEAFF.

The V gene is TRBV10-3, the J gene TRBJ1-6, with D possibly matching TRBD1 (6 bases). V was cut by 7 bases and J by 0 bases, with 10 bases left in between. Germline assignment: CDR1 ENHRY and CDR2 SYGVKD. The CDR3 has 15 amino acids. CDR3 loop: CAIKDSFSYNSPLHF. The CDR3 region has the DNA TGTGCCATCAAGGACAGCTTCTCCTATAATTCACCCCTCCACTTT.

The genes are TRBV21-1 and TRBJ2-5; TRBD2 is taken as the D call from the table, unchecked against the DNA. TRBV21-1 is annotated as a pseudogene. The CDR3 covers 15 residues. CDR3 amino acids: CASSLLLAYYETQYF. The CDR3 nucleotides read TGTGCCAGCAGCCTATTACTAGCTTACTACGAGACCCAGTACTTC.

This rearrangement joins TRBV6-5 to TRBJ2-1; 7 nucleotides align to TRBD2. This CDR3 spans 15 amino acids. Germline V gene lookup returns CDR1 MNHEY and CDR2 SVGAGI. V shed 5 bases, J shed 0 bases, and the junction held 4 bases outside the gene matches. As DNA, the CDR3 is TGTGCCAGCAGTAGGCGGGGGAGCTCCTACAATGAGCAGTTCTTC. This gives the protein CASSRRGSSYNEQFF.

The chain carries TRBV5-4 and TRBJ2-7, with 8 nucleotides matching TRBD2. V lost 3 bases to trimming and J lost 2 bases; unmatched junction nucleotides: 7. Germline V gives CDR1 SGHNT, CDR2 YYREEE (reference sequence). There are 15 residues in the CDR3. The CDR3 loop is CASSSGGVLAYEQYF. For the CDR3, the DNA is TGTGCCAGCAGCTCGGGAGGGGTACTGGCCTACGAGCAGTACTTC.

The V gene is TRBV18, the J gene TRBJ2-5, with 7 bases aligning to TRBD1. Per the germline V gene, CDR1 is KGHSH and CDR2 is LQKENI. This CDR3 contains 17 residues. The V and J ends lost 0 bases and 2 bases, in that order; junction bases with no gene match: 9. CDR3: CASSPPAATGRQETQYF. CDR3 in DNA: TGTGCCAGCTCACCACCCGCAGCGACAGGGCGACAAGAGACCCAGTACTTC.

This clone was seen once. The chain joins TRBV5-1 to TRBJ1-2; tentatively, D is TRBD1 (6 bases). The CDR3 is made up of 14 amino acids. The germline V gene encodes CDR1 SGHRS and CDR2 YFSETQ. Trimming pared 5 bases from V and 3 bases from J, leaving 14 bases between. CDR3 coding DNA: TGCGCCAGCAGAGAGTCAGGGGTCGACTATGGCTACACCTTC. Residues: CASRESGVDYGYTF.

This chain joins TRBV2 and TRBJ2-2; possibly TRBD2 for D (7 bases). V gave up 5 bases and J gave up 4 bases, with 23 bases separating them. This CDR3 has 18 residues. The V gene's germline CDR1 is SNHLY and CDR2 FYNNEI. Here the CDR3 reads CASSQRDTGGSSTGELFF. The CDR3 nucleotides are TGTGCCAGCAGTCAGCGGGACACCGGGGGGTCGAGCACCGGGGAGCTGTTTTTT.

The chain combines TRBV2 with TRBJ2-2; no clear D. Germline CDR1 is SNHLY and CDR2 is FYNNEI. CDR3 size: 15 residues. Trimming pared 2 bases from V and 2 bases from J, leaving 9 bases between. CDR3 loop: CASSEIRGNTGELFF. Written as DNA, the CDR3 is TGTGCCAGCAGTGAAATTCGCGGCAACACCGGGGAGCTGTTTTTT.

The CDR3 sequence: CASRIDSINQPQHF. CDR3 sequence (DNA): TGTGCCAGCAGGATCGACAGCATCAATCAGCCCCAGCATTTT. V and J are TRBV2 and TRBJ1-5; D is possibly TRBD1 (5 bases). The CDR3 contains 14 residues. Trimming took 6 bases from V and 3 from J, leaving 12 bases between them. Germline V lookup: CDR1 SNHLY, CDR2 FYNNEI.

The chain uses TRBV2 and TRBJ1-4, with TRBD1 as a possible D gene (5 bases). V was pared by 7 bases and J by 5 bases, with 11 bases between. The CDR3 is made up of 13 amino acids. Per germline, CDR1 SNHLY and CDR2 FYNNEI. CDR3 sequence reads: CASTGVGNEKLFF. The CDR3 DNA reads TGTGCCAGCACGGGGGTTGGGAATGAAAAACTGTTTTTT.

The CDR3 loop reads CASSSRQGDGYTF. The CDR3 DNA reads TGTGCCAGCAGCTCACGACAGGGAGATGGCTACACCTTC. The chain uses TRBV7-2 and TRBJ1-2; 7 nucleotides line up with TRBD1. V was clipped by 4 bases and J by 6 bases; unmatched bases: 5. CDR3 length equals 13 residues. Germline V lookup: CDR1 SGHTA, CDR2 FQGNSA.

The chain couples TRBV28 to TRBJ1-4; D may be TRBD1 (5 bases). The CDR3 sequence is 16 residues long. Germline lookup yields CDR1 MDHEN and CDR2 SYDVKM. The ends were cut back, 4 bases at V and 3 bases at J, with 15 bases in the middle. CDR3 amino acids: CASSSTGRGANEKLFF. The CDR3, as DNA: TGTGCCAGCAGTTCCACAGGTCGGGGGGCTAATGAAAAACTGTTTTTT.